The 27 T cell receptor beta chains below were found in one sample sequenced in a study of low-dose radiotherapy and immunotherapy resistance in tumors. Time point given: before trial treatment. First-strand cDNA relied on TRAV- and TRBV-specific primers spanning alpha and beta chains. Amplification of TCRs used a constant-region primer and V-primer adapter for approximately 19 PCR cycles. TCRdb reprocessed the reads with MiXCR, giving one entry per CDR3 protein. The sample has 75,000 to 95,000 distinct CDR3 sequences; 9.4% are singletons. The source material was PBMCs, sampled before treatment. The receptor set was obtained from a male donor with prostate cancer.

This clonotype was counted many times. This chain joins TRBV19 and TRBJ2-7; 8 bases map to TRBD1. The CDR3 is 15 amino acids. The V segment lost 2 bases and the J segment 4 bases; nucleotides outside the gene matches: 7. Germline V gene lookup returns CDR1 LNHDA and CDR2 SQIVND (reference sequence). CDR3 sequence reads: CASSISGQGRYEQYF. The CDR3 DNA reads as TGTGCCAGTAGTATATCTGGACAGGGTAGATACGAGCAGTACTTC.

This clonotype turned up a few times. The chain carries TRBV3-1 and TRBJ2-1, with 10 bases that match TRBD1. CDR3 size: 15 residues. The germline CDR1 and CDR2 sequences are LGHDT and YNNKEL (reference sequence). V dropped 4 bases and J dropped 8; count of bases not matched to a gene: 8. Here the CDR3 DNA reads TGTGCCAGCAGCCTTGGGACAGGGGATCCATATGAGCAGTTCTTC. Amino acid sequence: CASSLGTGDPYEQFF.

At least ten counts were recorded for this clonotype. CDR3 in DNA: TGTGCCAGCAGTTCAAACCAACCAGATGCCCAGTACTTC. Translating gives CASSSNQPDAQYF. V and J are TRBV28 and TRBJ2-5; the D is unclear. V lost 4 bases and J lost 9, with 15 bases in between. This CDR3 contains 13 residues. Germline V gene data show CDR1 as MDHEN and CDR2 as SYDVKM. The full variable domain, its missing parts supplied by reference TRBV28 and TRBJ2-5, is DVKVTQSSRYLVKRTGEKVFLECVQDMDHENMFWYRQDPGLGLRLIYFSYDVKMKEKGDIPEGYSVSREKKERFSLILESASTNQTSMYLCASSSNQPDAQYFGPGTRLLVL.

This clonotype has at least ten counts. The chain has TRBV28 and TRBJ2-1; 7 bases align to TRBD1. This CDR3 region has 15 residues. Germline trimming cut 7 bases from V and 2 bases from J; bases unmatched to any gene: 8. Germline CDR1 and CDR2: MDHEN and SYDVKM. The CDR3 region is CASTPRQGTYNEQFF. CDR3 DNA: TGTGCCAGCACCCCCCGACAGGGAACCTACAATGAGCAGTTCTTC. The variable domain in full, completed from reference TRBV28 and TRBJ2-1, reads DVKVTQSSRYLVKRTGEKVFLECVQDMDHENMFWYRQDPGLGLRLIYFSYDVKMKEKGDIPEGYSVSREKKERFSLILESASTNQTSMYLCASTPRQGTYNEQFFGPGTRLTVL.

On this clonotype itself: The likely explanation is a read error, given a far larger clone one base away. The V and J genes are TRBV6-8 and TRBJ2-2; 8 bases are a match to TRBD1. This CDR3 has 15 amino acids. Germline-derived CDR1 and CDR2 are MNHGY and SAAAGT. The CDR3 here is CASSYRTGLTGERFF. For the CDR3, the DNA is TGTGCCAGCAGTTACCGGACAGGGCTCACCGGGGAGCGGTTTTTT.

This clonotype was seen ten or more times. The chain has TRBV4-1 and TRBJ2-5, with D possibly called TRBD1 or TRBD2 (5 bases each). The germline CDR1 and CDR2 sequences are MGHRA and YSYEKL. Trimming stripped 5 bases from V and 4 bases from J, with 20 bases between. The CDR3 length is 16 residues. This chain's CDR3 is CASSYRPGTGGETQYF. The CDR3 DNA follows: TGCGCCAGCAGCTACCGACCCGGGACCGGTGGAGAGACCCAGTACTTC.

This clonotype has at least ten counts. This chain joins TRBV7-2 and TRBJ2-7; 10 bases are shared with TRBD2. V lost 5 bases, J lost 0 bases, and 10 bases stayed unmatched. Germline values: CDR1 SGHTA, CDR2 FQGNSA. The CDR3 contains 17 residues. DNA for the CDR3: TGTGCCAGCAGCCTTCACAGTAGCGGGAGGAGCTCCTACGAGCAGTACTTC. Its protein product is CASSLHSSGRSSYEQYF.

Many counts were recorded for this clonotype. The CDR3 DNA reads TGTGCCAGCAGTGTCCTAGCGTCGAACACCGGGGAGCTGTTTTTT. Its protein is CASSVLASNTGELFF. This chain connects TRBV2 to TRBJ2-2, with D tentatively TRBD2 (6 bases). V gave up 4 bases and J gave up 0 bases, with 9 bases separating them. Germline CDR1 and CDR2: SNHLY and FYNNEI. The CDR3 is 15 amino acids.

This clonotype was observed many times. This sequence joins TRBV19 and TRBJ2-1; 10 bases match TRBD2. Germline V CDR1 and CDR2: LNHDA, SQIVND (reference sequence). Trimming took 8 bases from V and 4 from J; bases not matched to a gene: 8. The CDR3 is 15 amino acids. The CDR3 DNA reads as TGTGCCAGTGGACCTTCGGGACTAGCGTACAATGAGCAGTTCTTC. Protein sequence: CASGPSGLAYNEQFF.

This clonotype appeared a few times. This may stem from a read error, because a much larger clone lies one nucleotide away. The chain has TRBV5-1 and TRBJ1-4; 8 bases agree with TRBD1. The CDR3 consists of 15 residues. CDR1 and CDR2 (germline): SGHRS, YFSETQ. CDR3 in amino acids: CASSLGQGSNEKLLF. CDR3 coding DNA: TGCGCCAGCAGCCTCGGACAGGGATCTAATGAAAAACTGCTTTTT.

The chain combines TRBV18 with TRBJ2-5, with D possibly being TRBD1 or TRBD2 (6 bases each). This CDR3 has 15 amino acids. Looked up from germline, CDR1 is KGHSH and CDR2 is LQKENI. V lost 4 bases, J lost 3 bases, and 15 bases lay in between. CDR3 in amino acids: CASSRRGGPEETQYF. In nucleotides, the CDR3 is TGTGCCAGCTCACGCAGGGGAGGTCCAGAAGAGACCCAGTACTTC.

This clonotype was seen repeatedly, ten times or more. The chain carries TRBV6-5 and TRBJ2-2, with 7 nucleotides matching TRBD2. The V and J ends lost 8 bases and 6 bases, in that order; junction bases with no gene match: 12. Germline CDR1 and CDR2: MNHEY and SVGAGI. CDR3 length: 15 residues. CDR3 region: CASAGSGKSAGELFF. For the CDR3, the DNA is TGTGCCAGCGCGGGGAGCGGGAAGTCTGCCGGGGAGCTGTTTTTT.

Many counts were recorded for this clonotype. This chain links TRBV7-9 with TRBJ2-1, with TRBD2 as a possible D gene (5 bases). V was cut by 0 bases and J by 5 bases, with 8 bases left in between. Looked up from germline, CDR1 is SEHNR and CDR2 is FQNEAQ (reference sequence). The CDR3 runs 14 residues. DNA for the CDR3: TGTGCCAGCAGCTTAGCGGGAGCCCACAATGAGCAGTTCTTC. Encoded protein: CASSLAGAHNEQFF.

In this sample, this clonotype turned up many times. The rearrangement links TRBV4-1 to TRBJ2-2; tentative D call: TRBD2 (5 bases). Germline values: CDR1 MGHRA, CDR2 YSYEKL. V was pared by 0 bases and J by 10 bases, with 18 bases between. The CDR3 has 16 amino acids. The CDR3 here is CASSQEISAQWKELFF. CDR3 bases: TGCGCCAGCAGCCAAGAAATTAGCGCTCAATGGAAGGAGCTGTTTTTT.

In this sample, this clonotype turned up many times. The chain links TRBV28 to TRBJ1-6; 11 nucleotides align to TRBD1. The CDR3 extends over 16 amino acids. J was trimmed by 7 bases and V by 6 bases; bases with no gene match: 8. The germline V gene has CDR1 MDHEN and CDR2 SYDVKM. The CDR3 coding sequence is TGTGCCAGCAGATTCCCCGGGACAGGGGGAAATTCACCCCTCCACTTT. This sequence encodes CASRFPGTGGNSPLHF. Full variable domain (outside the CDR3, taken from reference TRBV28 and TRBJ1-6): DVKVTQSSRYLVKRTGEKVFLECVQDMDHENMFWYRQDPGLGLRLIYFSYDVKMKEKGDIPEGYSVSREKKERFSLILESASTNQTSMYLCASRFPGTGGNSPLHFGNGTRLTVT.

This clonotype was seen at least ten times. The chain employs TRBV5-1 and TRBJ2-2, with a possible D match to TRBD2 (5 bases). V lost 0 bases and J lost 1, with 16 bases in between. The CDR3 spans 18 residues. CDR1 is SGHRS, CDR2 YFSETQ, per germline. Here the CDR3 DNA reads TGCGCCAGCAGCTTGGAAGCTAGCATGCCGGGGAACACCGGGGAGCTGTTTTTT. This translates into CASSLEASMPGNTGELFF.

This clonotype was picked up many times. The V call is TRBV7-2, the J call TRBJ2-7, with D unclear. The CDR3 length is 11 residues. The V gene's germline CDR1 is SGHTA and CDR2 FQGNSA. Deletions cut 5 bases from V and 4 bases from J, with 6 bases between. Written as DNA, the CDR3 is TGTGCCAGCAGCAGCGATTACGAGCAGTACTTC. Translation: CASSSDYEQYF.

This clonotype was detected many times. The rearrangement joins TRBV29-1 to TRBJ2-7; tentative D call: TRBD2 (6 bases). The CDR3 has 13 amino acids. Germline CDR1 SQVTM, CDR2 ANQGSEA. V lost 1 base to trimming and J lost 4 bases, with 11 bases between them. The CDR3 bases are TGCAGCGTTGAAGCGGGAGTAGGTTACGAGCAGTACTTC. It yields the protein CSVEAGVGYEQYF.

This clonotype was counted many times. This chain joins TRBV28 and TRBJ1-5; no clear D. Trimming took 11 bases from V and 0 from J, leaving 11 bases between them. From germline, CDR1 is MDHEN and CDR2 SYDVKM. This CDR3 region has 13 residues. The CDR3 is CAADGDSNQPQHF. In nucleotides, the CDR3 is TGTGCCGCGGACGGAGATAGCAATCAGCCCCAGCATTTT.

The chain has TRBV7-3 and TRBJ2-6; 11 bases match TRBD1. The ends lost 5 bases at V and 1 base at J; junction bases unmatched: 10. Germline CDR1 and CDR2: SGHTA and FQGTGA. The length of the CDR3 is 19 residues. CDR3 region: CASSPSDRGRFSGANVLTF. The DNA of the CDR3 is TGTGCCAGCAGCCCGTCGGACAGGGGGCGCTTTTCTGGGGCCAACGTCCTGACTTTC.

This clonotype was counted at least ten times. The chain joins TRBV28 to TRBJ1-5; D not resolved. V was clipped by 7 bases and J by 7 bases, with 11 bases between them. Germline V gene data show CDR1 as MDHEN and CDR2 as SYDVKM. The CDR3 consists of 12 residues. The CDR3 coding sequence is TGTGCCAGCATCAGTGGTTTCCAGCCCCAGCATTTT. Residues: CASISGFQPQHF.

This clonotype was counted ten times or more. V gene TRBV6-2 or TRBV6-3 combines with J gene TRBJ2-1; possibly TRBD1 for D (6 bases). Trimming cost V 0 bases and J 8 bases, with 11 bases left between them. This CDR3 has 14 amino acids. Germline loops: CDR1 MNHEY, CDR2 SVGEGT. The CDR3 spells CASSYSNRVDEQFF. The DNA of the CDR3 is TGTGCCAGCAGTTACTCAAACAGGGTCGATGAGCAGTTCTTC.

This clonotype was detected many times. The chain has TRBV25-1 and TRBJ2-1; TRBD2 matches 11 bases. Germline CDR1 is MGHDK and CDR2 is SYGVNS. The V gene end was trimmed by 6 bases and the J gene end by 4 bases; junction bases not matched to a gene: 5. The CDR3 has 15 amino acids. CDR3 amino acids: CASSLAGGKYNEQFF. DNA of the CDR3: TGTGCCAGCAGCTTAGCGGGAGGGAAGTACAATGAGCAGTTCTTC.

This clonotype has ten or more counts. The CDR3 is CASSLVAGGTNNEQFF. The CDR3 DNA sequence: TGTGCCAGCAGCTTAGTAGCGGGAGGTACAAACAATGAGCAGTTCTTC. The chain employs TRBV7-2 and TRBJ2-1; TRBD2 matches at 10 bases. The germline V gene has CDR1 SGHTA and CDR2 FQGNSA. Trimming at V came to 1 base and at J to 5 bases, leaving 5 bases not matched to a gene. CDR3 length: 16 residues.

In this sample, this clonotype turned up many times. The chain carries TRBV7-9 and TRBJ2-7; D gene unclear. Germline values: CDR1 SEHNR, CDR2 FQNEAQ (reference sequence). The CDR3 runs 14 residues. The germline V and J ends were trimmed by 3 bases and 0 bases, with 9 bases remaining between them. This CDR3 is CASSFEVSSYEQYF. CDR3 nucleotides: TGTGCCAGCAGCTTCGAGGTCAGCTCCTACGAGCAGTACTTC.

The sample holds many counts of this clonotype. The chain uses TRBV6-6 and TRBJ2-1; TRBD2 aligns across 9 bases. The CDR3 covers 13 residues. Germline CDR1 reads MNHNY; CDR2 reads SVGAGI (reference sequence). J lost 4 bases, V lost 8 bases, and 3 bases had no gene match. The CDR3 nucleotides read TGTGCCAGCCGACTAGCGGATTACAATGAGCAGTTCTTC. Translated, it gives CASRLADYNEQFF.

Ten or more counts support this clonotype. For the CDR3, the DNA is TGTGCCAGCAGTTTCGAACAGTTGGGAACCGGGGAGCTGTTTTTT. Translation gives CASSFEQLGTGELFF. The V call is TRBV28, the J call TRBJ2-2; D unresolved. This CDR3 has 15 amino acids. V shed 3 bases and J shed 5 bases, with 13 bases lying between them. Germline loops: CDR1 MDHEN, CDR2 SYDVKM. Full variable domain (rest looked up from reference TRBV28 and TRBJ2-2): DVKVTQSSRYLVKRTGEKVFLECVQDMDHENMFWYRQDPGLGLRLIYFSYDVKMKEKGDIPEGYSVSREKKERFSLILESASTNQTSMYLCASSFEQLGTGELFFGEGSRLTVL.